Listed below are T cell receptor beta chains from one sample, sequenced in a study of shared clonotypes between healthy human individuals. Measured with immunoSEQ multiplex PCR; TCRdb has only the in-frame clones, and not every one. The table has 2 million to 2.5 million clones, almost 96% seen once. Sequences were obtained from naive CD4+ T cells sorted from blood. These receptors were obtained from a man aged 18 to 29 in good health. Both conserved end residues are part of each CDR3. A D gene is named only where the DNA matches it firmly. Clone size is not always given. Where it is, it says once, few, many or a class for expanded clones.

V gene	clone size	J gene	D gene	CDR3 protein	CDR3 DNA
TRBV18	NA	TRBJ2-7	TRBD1	CASSPGTGETYEQYF	TGTGCCAGCTCACCCGGGACAGGGGAAACCTACGAGCAGTACTTC
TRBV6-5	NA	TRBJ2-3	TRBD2	CASSTGTSGTYTQYF	TGTGCCAGCAGTACCGGGACTAGCGGGACTTATACGCAGTATTTT
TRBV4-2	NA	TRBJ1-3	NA	CASSQDPGVSGNTIYF	TGTGCCAGCAGCCAAGATCCGGGGGTCTCTGGAAACACCATATATTTT
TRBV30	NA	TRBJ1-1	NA	CAWSGRGDVAEAFF	TGTGCCTGGAGTGGAAGAGGGGATGTGGCTGAAGCTTTCTTT
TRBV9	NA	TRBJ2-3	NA	CASSSGFLAQYF	TGTGCCAGCAGCTCGGGCTTCTTGGCGCAGTATTTT
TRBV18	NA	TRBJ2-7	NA	CASSPEGTGSSGTYYEQYF	TGTGCCAGCTCACCAGAGGGGACAGGGAGTAGCGGGACCTACTACGAGCAGTACTTC
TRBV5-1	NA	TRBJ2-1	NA	CASVREGNEQFF	TGCGCCAGCGTCCGGGAAGGGAATGAGCAGTTCTTC
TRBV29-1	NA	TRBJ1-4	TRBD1	CSVDRTGGSPVDSTNEKLFF	TGCAGCGTTGACCGAACAGGGGGCTCCCCAGTCGACTCAACTAATGAAAAACTGTTTTTT
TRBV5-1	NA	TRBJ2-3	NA	CASSLFGVDTQYF	TGCGCCAGCAGCTTGTTTGGCGTAGATACGCAGTATTTT
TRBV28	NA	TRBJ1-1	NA	CATPARDSTEAFF	TGTGCCACCCCCGCGCGGGATTCCACTGAAGCTTTCTTT
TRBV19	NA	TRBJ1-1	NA	CASREPGLNTEAFF	TGTGCCAGTAGGGAACCGGGACTGAACACTGAAGCTTTCTTT
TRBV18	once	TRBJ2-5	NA	CASSEGTQETQYF	TGTGCCAGCTCCGAGGGGACCCAAGAGACCCAGTACTTC
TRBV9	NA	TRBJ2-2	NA	CASSAGVGELFF	TGTGCCAGCAGCGCAGGGGTCGGGGAGCTGTTTTTT
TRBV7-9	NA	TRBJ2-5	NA	CASSPQIGTETQYF	TGTGCCAGCAGCCCCCAAATCGGAACAGAGACCCAGTACTTC
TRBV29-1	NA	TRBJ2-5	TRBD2	CSVADAGTREETQYF	TGCAGCGTTGCCGATGCCGGGACTAGAGAAGAGACCCAGTACTTC
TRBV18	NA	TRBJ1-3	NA	CASSHGTGDSGNTIYF	TGTGCCAGCTCACACGGGACGGGGGACTCTGGAAACACCATATATTTT
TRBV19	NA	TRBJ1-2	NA	CASSSQGDYGYTF	TGTGCCAGTAGTTCACAGGGAGACTATGGCTACACCTTC
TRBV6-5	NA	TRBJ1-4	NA	CASSYGGQLFF	TGTGCCAGCAGTTACGGGGGGCAACTGTTTTTT
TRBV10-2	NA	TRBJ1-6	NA	CASSESQPRNSPLHF	TGCGCCAGCAGTGAGTCACAGCCTCGGAATTCACCCCTCCACTTT
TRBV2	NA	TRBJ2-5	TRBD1	CASSEDRGQKTQYF	TGTGCCAGCAGCGAAGACAGGGGGCAGAAGACCCAGTACTTC
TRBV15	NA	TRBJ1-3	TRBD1	CATSRDSGTGIFGNTIYF	TGTGCCACCAGCAGAGATAGCGGGACAGGGATCTTTGGAAACACCATATATTTT
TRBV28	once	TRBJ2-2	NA	CASSSGSMDTTGELFF	TGTGCCAGCAGTTCCGGGTCCATGGATACGACCGGGGAGCTGTTTTTT
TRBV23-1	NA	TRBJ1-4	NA	CASSQSGGSRTNEKLFF	TGCGCCAGCAGTCAATCGGGGGGCAGCAGAACTAATGAAAAACTGTTTTTT
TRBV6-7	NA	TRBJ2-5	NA	CASSYEGETQYF	TGTGCCAGCAGTTACGAAGGAGAGACCCAGTACTTC
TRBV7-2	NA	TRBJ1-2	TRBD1	CASSLGSGQAYGYTF	TGTGCCAGCAGCTTAGGATCTGGACAGGCATATGGCTACACCTTC
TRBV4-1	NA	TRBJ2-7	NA	CASSQRVQSSYEQYF	TGCGCCAGCAGCCAACGGGTCCAAAGCTCCTACGAGCAGTACTTC
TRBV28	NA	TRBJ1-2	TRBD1	CASSLGWTGGYTF	TGTGCCAGCAGTTTAGGGTGGACAGGCGGCTACACCTTC
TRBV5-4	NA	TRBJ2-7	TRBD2	CASSLGGLAGGGQYF	TGTGCCAGCAGCTTGGGAGGTCTAGCGGGAGGAGGGCAGTACTTC
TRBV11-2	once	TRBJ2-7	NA	CASSLGAAHLSYEQYF	TGTGCCAGCAGCTTAGGGGCAGCGCACCTCTCCTACGAGCAGTACTTC
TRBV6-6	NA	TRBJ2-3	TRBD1	CASRTQGAETDTQYF	TGTGCCAGCCGAACACAGGGGGCGGAAACAGATACGCAGTATTTT
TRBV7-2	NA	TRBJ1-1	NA	CASGRGRVTEAFF	TGTGCCAGCGGTAGAGGGAGGGTGACTGAAGCTTTCTTT
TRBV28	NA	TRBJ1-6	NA	CASRAGEFGNSPLHF	TGTGCCAGCAGAGCAGGGGAATTCGGTAATTCACCCCTCCACTTT
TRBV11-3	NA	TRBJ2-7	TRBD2	CASSVTSGSYEQYF	TGTGCCAGCAGCGTTACTAGCGGATCCTACGAGCAGTACTTC
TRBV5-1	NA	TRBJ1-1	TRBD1	CASSTQTGGNTEAFF	TGCGCCAGCAGCACCCAGACAGGGGGGAACACTGAAGCTTTCTTT
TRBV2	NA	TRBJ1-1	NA	CASSRTVLREAFF	TGTGCCAGCAGTCGGACAGTATTGCGTGAAGCTTTCTTT
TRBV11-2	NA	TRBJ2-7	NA	CASRFDLTYEQYF	TGTGCCAGCCGTTTCGACCTTACCTACGAGCAGTACTTC
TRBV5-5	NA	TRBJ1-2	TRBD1	CASSRGDSNYGYTF	TGTGCCAGCAGCCGGGGGGACAGTAACTATGGCTACACCTTC
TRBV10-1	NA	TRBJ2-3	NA	CARYSGTDTDTQYF	TGCGCCCGCTATAGCGGGACAGACACAGATACGCAGTATTTT
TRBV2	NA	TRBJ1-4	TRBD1	CASSEAWGQGWEKLFF	TGTGCCAGCAGTGAAGCTTGGGGACAGGGTTGGGAAAAACTGTTTTTT
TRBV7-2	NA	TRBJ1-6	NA	CASSSYSGTYNSPLHF	TGTGCCAGCAGCTCCTACTCCGGGACGTATAATTCACCCCTCCACTTT
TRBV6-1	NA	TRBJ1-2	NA	CASSGGWEDGYTF	TGTGCCAGCAGTGGGGGATGGGAAGATGGCTACACCTTC
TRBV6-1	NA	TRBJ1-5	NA	CASSPGTVGNQPQHF	TGTGCCAGCAGTCCCGGGACGGTTGGCAATCAGCCCCAGCATTTT
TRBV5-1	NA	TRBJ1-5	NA	CASSLAGLNSNQPQHF	TGCGCCAGCAGCTTGGCCGGTCTGAATAGCAATCAGCCCCAGCATTTT
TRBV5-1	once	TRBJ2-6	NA	CASRGSGANVLTF	TGCGCCAGCAGGGGCTCTGGGGCCAACGTCCTGACTTTC
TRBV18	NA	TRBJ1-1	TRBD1	CASSPQTGGTEAFF	TGTGCCAGCTCACCGCAGACAGGGGGCACTGAAGCTTTCTTT
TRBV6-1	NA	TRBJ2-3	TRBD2	CASSEVGGGDTQYF	TGTGCCAGCAGTGAAGTGGGGGGAGGGGATACGCAGTATTTT
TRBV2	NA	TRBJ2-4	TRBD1	CASSRSRTGETNIQYF	TGTGCCAGCAGTCGGTCCCGGACAGGAGAGACAAACATTCAGTACTTC
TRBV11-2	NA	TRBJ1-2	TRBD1	CASSLELQGRGGYTF	TGTGCCAGCAGCTTAGAGTTACAGGGGCGAGGTGGCTACACCTTC
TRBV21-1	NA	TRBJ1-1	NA	CASSGRQTEAFF	TGTGCCAGCAGCGGACGACAGACTGAAGCTTTCTTT
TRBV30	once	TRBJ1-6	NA	CAWSPLAYNSPLHF	TGTGCCTGGAGCCCTCTGGCCTATAATTCACCCCTCCACTTT
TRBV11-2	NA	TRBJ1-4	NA	CASSPQGFNEKLFF	TGTGCCAGCAGCCCGCAGGGCTTTAATGAAAAACTGTTTTTT
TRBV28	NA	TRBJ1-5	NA	CATKTVGNQPQHF	TGTGCCACCAAGACAGTGGGCAATCAGCCCCAGCATTTT
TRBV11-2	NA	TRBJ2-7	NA	CASSRTGTGRYEQYF	TGTGCCAGCAGCCGAACCGGGACTGGGCGGTACGAGCAGTACTTC
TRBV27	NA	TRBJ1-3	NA	CASSPRQDNSGNTIYF	TGTGCCAGCAGTCCCAGACAGGACAACTCTGGAAACACCATATATTTT
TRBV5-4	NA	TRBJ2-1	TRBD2	CASSLALASYNEQFF	TGTGCCAGCAGCTTGGCACTAGCGAGCTACAATGAGCAGTTCTTC
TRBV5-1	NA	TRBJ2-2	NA	CASSPTVTGELFF	TGCGCCAGCAGCCCGACCGTGACCGGGGAGCTGTTTTTT
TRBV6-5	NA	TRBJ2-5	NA	CASSYSPGLQETQYF	TGTGCCAGCAGTTACTCCCCGGGGCTGCAAGAGACCCAGTACTTC
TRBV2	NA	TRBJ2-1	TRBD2	CASTQTSGGYNEQFF	TGTGCCAGCACCCAGACTAGCGGGGGATACAATGAGCAGTTCTTC
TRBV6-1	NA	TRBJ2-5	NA	CASRMAGLGETQYF	TGTGCCAGCAGGATGGCAGGGCTGGGAGAGACCCAGTACTTC
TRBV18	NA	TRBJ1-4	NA	CASSLSGNEKLFF	TGTGCCAGCTCTCTATCCGGTAATGAAAAACTGTTTTTT